These 5 T cell receptor beta chains came from one sample sequenced in a study of CD8 T cells in Susac syndrome. The authors reverse transcribed roughly 0.45 to 1 ug RNA with random hexamers. MiXCR was run by TCRdb on the immunoSEQ multiplex PCR reads, yielding one entry per CDR3 protein. Seen here are approximately 300,000 distinct CDR3 sequences, roughly 85% observed once, and the top ten hold roughly 0.21%. What was sequenced was CD8+ T cells from PBMCs. The source is a human donor with multiple sclerosis.

The V gene is TRBV6-5, the J gene TRBJ2-3; D unclear. The V gene's germline CDR1 is MNHEY and CDR2 SVGAGI. V was shortened by 2 bases and J by 4 bases, with 7 bases between the two germline ends. The CDR3 consists of 13 residues. The CDR3: CASSYHPPDTQYF. Here the CDR3 DNA reads TGTGCCAGCAGTTACCACCCCCCAGATACGCAGTATTTT.

J is TRBJ2-7 and V is TRBV12-3 or TRBV12-4; a possible D gene is TRBD2 (6 bases). The CDR3 spans 14 residues. Trimming cost V 6 bases and J 3 bases, with 15 bases left between them. The CDR3 protein is CASRPGGADYEQYF. CDR3 in DNA: TGTGCCAGCAGGCCCGGAGGGGCAGACTACGAGCAGTACTTC.

This chain connects TRBV7-9 to TRBJ2-7; the D is unclear. Deletions cut 8 bases from V and 5 bases from J, with 16 bases between. CDR3 length: 13 residues. From germline, CDR1 is SEHNR and CDR2 FQNEAQ (reference sequence). The CDR3 region is CASVLGFGDEQYF. CDR3 DNA sequence: TGTGCCAGCGTATTGGGTTTCGGCGACGAGCAGTACTTC. Full variable domain (remainder filled in from reference TRBV7-9 and TRBJ2-7): DTGVSQNPRHKITKRGQNVTFRCDPISEHNRLYWYRQTLGQGPEFLTYFQNEAQLEKSRLLSDRFSAERPKGSFSTLEIQRTEQGDSAMYLCASVLGFGDEQYFGPGTRLTVT.

The chain links TRBV11-3 to TRBJ2-1, with no clear D. CDR3 size: 16 residues. Germline V lookup: CDR1 SGHNT, CDR2 YENEEA. Trimming took 2 bases from V and 3 from J, leaving 14 bases between them. The CDR3 coding sequence is TGTGCCAGCAGCTTAACCCACGGCCCCCTCTACAATGAGCAGTTCTTC. As protein: CASSLTHGPLYNEQFF.

The chain links TRBV12-3 or TRBV12-4 to TRBJ2-3, with 12 bases fitting TRBD2. After removal of 5 bases from V and 7 bases from J, the junction contained 10 bases not matched to a gene. The CDR3 runs 16 residues. CDR3 in DNA: TGTGCCAGCAGTGTCAGGCTAGCGGGAGGGCCTCATACGCAGTATTTT. Translated, it gives CASSVRLAGGPHTQYF.